A selection of T cell receptor beta chains follows, all from one sample in a study of blood T cell repertoires in COVID-19. Some clones are missing from TCRdb's copy, which holds only in-frame ones; the method was immunoSEQ multiplex PCR. The data contain approximately 460,000 clones, 89% of them singletons. The specimen sequenced was peripheral blood. These receptors all come from a man younger than 35 with COVID-19, enrolled during active disease. Each CDR3 is given with its conserved first and last residue. The order of the fields is J gene, V gene, D gene, clone size, CDR3 DNA, CDR3 protein. A D gene is named only where the DNA matches it firmly. Rows may omit the clone size; those that give it use once, few, many or a size class.

>TRBJ1-5|TRBV7-2|.|.
TGTGCCAGCAGCTTAATGTCTCAGGGGAATCAGCCCCAGCATTTT
CASSLMSQGNQPQHF
>TRBJ2-5|TRBV13|.|few
TGTGCCAGCAGCTCCGGTGAGACCCAGTACTTC
CASSSGETQYF
>TRBJ2-3|TRBV27|TRBD2|.
TGTGCCAGCAGTTTGTCACCGGGACTAGGGGGTGATACGCAGTATTTT
CASSLSPGLGGDTQYF
>TRBJ2-5|TRBV5-1|.|.
TGCGCCAGCAGCTTGGTGCCGGGGTACCAAGAGACCCAGTACTTC
CASSLVPGYQETQYF
>TRBJ2-7|TRBV27|TRBD1|.
TGTGCCAGCAGTGTGGACAGGGACTACGAGCAGTACTTC
CASSVDRDYEQYF
>TRBJ1-2|TRBV5-5|.|.
TGTGCCAGCAGCTTGGCCGGGGGGGCTAACTATGGCTACACCTTC
CASSLAGGANYGYTF
>TRBJ2-1|TRBV5-1|TRBD2|.
TGCGCCAGCAGCAGCCTCCCTAGCGGTGATTACAATGAGCAGTTCTTC
CASSSLPSGDYNEQFF
>TRBJ2-7|TRBV7-9|TRBD1|.
TGTGCCAGCAGCTCCGGCGGCCAGGGGGACTTC
CASSSGGQGDF
>TRBJ2-1|TRBV24-1|TRBD2|.
TGTGCCACCACTAGGCGGGAGGTCCTAAAGACTGAGCAGTTCTTC
CATTRREVLKTEQFF
>TRBJ2-7|TRBV2|TRBD1|.
TGTGCCAGCAGTCGCGATCGACAGGGCTCCTACGAGCAGTACTTC
CASSRDRQGSYEQYF
>TRBJ2-1|TRBV10-1|TRBD2|.
TGCGCCAGCAGTGTAGCGGGAGGCGGGAATGAGCAGTTCTTC
CASSVAGGGNEQFF
>TRBJ2-4|TRBV5-1|.|.
TGCGCCAGCAGCTTGTCGGGGGATCTAGCCAAAAACATTCAGTACTTC
CASSLSGDLAKNIQYF
>TRBJ2-7|TRBV7-9|.|.
TGTGCCAGCAGCCCCCTCTCCTACGAGCAGTACTTC
CASSPLSYEQYF
>TRBJ2-1|TRBV7-4|.|once
TGTGCCAGCAGCTTAGCATCCCAGGATAACAATGAGCAGTTCTTC
CASSLASQDNNEQFF
>TRBJ2-2|TRBV5-4|TRBD2|.
TGTGCCAGCAGCCCCGGGACTAGCGGGAGCGCCGGGGAGCTGTTTTTT
CASSPGTSGSAGELFF
>TRBJ1-6|TRBV25-1|.|.
TGTGCCAGCAGTGGACATTCGGATTCACCCCTCCACTTT
CASSGHSDSPLHF
>TRBJ1-2|TRBV29-1|TRBD1|.
TGCAGCGTCGCCACAGGGGGTCTCTATGGCTACACCTTC
CSVATGGLYGYTF
>TRBJ1-2|TRBV4-1|TRBD1|.
TGCGCCAGCGGCACCGGCTTCGACGCAGGGGGCTTTGGCTATGGCTACACCTTC
CASGTGFDAGGFGYGYTF